The clone carrying this T cell receptor beta chain showed up just once. These data originate in a study of blood T cell repertoires in COVID-19. At the level of the study: Collection of acute and convalescent COVID-19 samples took place in the United States, Italy and Spain.

CDR3 length equals 19 residues. V dropped 2 bases and J dropped 6; count of bases not matched to a gene: 18. CDR1 and CDR2 (germline): MNHEY, SVGEGT. Sequencing used immunoSEQ multiplex PCR; TCRdb keeps in-frame clones, though not all of them. The sample lists more than 130,000 clones; approximately 80% were seen once. This chain links TRBV6-2 or TRBV6-3 with TRBJ2-3, with 9 positions matching TRBD1. The clonotype originates from a human donor in a cohort sampled during active COVID-19. The sequenced sample was peripheral blood. In nucleotides, the CDR3 is TGTGCCAGCAGTTACCCGGGACAGGGTGAGTTGGTAGAATGGGATACGCAGTATTTT. Encoded protein: CASSYPGQGELVEWDTQYF.